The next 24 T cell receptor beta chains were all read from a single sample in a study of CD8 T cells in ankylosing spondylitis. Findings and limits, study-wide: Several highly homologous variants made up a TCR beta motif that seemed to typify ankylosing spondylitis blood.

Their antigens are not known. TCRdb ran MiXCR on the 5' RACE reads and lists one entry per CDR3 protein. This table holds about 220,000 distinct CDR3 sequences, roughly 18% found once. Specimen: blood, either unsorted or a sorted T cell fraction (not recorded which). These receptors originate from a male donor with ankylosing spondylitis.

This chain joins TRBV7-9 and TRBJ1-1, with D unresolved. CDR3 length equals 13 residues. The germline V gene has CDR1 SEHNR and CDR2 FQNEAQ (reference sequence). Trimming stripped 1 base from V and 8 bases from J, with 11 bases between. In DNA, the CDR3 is TGTGCCAGCAGCTTAGGGGCCGGGGAAGAAGCTTTCTTT. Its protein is CASSLGAGEEAFF.

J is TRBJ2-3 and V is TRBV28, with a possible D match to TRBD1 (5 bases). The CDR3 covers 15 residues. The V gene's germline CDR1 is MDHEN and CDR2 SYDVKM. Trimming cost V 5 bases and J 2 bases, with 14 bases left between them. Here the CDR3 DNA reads TGTGCCAGCAGTCCCACAGGTTATATCACAGATACGCAGTATTTT. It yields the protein CASSPTGYITDTQYF.

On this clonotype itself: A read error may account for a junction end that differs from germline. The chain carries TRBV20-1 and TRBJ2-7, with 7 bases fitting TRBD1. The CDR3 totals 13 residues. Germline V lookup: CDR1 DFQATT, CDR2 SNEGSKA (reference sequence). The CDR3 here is CSAGDRVSYEQYF. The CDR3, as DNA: TGCAGTGCTGGAGACAGGGTATCCTACGAGCAGTACTTC.

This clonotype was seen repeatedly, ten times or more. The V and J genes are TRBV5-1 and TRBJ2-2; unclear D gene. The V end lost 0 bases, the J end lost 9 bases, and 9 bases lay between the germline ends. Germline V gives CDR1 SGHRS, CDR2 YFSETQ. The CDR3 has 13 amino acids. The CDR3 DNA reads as TGCGCCAGCAGCTTGGTACCACCACGGGAGCTGTTTTTT. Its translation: CASSLVPPRELFF. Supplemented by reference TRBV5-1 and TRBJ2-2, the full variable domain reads KAGVTQTPRYLIKTRGQQVTLSCSPISGHRSVSWYQQTPGQGLQFLFEYFSETQRNKGNFPGRFSGRQFSNSRSEMNVSTLELGDSALYLCASSLVPPRELFFGEGSRLTVL.

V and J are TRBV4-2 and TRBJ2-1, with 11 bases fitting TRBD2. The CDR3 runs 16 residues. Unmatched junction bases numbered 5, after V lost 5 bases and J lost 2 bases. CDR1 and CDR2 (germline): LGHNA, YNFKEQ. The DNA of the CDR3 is TGTGCCAGCAGCATCACTAGCGGGAGCCCCTACAATGAGCAGTTCTTC. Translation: CASSITSGSPYNEQFF.

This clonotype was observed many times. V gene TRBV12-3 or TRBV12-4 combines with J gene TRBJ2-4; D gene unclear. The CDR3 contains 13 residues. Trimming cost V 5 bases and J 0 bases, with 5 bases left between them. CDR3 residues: CASSSGAKNIQYF. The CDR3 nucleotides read TGTGCCAGCAGTAGTGGAGCCAAAAACATTCAGTACTTC.

This CDR3 reads CASSPTVHYEQYF. CDR3 bases: TGTGCCAGCAGCCCGACCGTTCACTACGAGCAGTACTTC. V usage is TRBV5-6 and J usage is TRBJ2-7; D ambiguous. V was clipped by 4 bases and J by 3 bases, with 11 bases between them. The germline V gene encodes CDR1 SGHDT and CDR2 YYEEEE. The CDR3 sequence is 13 residues long.

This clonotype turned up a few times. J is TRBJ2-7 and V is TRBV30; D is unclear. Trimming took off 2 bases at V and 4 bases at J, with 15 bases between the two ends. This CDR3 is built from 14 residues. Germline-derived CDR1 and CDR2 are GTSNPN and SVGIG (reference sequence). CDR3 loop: CAWSNPANGYEQYF. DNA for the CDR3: TGTGCCTGGAGTAACCCGGCCAATGGTTACGAGCAGTACTTC.

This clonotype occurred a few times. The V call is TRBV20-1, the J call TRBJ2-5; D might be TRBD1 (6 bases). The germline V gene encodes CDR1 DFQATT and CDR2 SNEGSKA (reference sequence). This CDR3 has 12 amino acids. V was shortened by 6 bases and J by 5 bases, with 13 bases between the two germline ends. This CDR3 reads CSASTGSETQYF. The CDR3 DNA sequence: TGCAGTGCGTCGACAGGTTCGGAGACCCAGTACTTC.

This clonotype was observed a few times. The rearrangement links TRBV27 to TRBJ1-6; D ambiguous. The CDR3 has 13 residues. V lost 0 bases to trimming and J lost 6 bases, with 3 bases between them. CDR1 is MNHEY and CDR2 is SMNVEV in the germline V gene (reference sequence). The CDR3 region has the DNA TGTGCCAGCAGTTTATCTGCTAATTCACCCCTCCACTTT. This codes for CASSLSANSPLHF.

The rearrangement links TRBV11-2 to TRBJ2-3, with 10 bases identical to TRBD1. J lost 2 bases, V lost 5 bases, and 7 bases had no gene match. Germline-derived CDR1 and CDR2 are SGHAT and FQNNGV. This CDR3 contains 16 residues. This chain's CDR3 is CASSAWDRGATDTQYF. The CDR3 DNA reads TGTGCCAGCAGCGCCTGGGACAGGGGAGCCACAGATACGCAGTATTTT.

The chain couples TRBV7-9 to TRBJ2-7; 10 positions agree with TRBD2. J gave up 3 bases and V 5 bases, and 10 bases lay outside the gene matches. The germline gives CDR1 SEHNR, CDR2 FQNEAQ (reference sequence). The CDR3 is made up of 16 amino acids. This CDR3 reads CASSQGLAVVNYEQYF. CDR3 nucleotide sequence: TGTGCCAGCAGCCAAGGACTAGCGGTAGTTAACTACGAGCAGTACTTC.

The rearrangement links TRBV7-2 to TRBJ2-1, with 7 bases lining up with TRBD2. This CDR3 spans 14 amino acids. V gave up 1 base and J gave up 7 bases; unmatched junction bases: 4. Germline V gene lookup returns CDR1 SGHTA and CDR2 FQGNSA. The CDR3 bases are TGTGCCAGCAGCTTAGGGCGGGAGAGGAATGAGCAGTTCTTC. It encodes CASSLGRERNEQFF.

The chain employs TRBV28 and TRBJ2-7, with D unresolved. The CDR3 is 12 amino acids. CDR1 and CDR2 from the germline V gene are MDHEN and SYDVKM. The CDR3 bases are TGTGGGGTTGGGCAGAGCTCCTACGAGCAGTACTTC. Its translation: CGVGQSSYEQYF.

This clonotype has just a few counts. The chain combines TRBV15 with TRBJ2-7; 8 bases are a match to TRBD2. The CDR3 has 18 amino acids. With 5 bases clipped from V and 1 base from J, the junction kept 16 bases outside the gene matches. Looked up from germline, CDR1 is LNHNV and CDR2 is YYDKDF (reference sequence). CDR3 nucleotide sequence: TGTGCCACCAGCCCTAGACTGACACTAGCGGACACATCCTACGAGCAGTACTTC. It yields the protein CATSPRLTLADTSYEQYF.

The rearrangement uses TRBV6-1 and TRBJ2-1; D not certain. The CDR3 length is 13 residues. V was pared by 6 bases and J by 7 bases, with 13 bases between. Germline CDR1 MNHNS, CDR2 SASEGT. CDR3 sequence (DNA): TGTGCCAGCAGGATAGAATTCGGTAATGAGCAGTTCTTC. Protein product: CASRIEFGNEQFF.

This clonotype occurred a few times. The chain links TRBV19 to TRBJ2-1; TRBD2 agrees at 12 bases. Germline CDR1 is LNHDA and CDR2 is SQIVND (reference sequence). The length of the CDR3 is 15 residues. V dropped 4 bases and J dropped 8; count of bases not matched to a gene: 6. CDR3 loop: CASSNLAGGDHEQFF. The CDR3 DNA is TGTGCCAGTAGTAACCTAGCGGGAGGGGACCATGAGCAGTTCTTC.

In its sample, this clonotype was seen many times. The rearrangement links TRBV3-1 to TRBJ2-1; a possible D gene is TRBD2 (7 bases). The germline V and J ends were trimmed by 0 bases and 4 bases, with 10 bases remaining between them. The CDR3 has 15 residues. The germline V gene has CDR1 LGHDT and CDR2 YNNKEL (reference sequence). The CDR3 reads CASSQDGGPYNEQFF. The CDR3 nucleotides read TGTGCCAGCAGCCAAGACGGGGGGCCTTACAATGAGCAGTTCTTC.

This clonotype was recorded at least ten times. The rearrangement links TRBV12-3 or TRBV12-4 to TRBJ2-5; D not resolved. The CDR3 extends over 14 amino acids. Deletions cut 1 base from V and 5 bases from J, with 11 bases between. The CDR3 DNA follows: TGTGCCAGCAGTTTAGGATTTGGGCTGGAGACCCAGTACTTC. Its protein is CASSLGFGLETQYF.

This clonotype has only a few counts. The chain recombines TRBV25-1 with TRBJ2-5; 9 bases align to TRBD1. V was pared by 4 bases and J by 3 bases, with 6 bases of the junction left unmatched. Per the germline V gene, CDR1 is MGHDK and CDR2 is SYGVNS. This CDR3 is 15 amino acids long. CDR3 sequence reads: CASSATRDREETQYF. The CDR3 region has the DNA TGTGCCAGCAGTGCGACTCGGGACAGGGAAGAGACCCAGTACTTC.

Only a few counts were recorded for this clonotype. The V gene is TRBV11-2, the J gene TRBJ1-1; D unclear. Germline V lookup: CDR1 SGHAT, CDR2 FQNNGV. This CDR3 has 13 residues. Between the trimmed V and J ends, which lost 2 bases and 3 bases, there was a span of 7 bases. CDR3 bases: TGTGCCAGCAGCTTATTAAGCGACACTGAAGCTTTCTTT. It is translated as CASSLLSDTEAFF.

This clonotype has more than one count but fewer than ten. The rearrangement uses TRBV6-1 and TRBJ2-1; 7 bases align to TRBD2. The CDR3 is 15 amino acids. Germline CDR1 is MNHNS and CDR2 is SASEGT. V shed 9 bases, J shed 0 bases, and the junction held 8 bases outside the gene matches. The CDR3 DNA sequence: TGTGCCAGTTGGGAGGGGCAGAACTCCTACAATGAGCAGTTCTTC. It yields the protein CASWEGQNSYNEQFF.

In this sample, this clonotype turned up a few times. The DNA of the CDR3 is TGTGCCAGCAGTTTATTAGGGGAAATGGAGTACTTC. Its protein product is CASSLLGEMEYF. The rearrangement joins TRBV27 to TRBJ2-7; tentatively, D is TRBD1 (5 bases). The CDR3 loop spans 12 amino acids. V was trimmed by 1 base and J by 11 bases, leaving 12 bases between them. Germline lookup yields CDR1 MNHEY and CDR2 SMNVEV (reference sequence).

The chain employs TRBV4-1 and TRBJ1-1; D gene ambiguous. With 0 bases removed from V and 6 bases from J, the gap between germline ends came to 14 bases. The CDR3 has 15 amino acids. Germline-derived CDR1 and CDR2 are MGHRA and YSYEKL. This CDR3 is CASSQEEGSISEAFF. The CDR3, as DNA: TGCGCCAGCAGCCAAGAAGAGGGTTCAATATCTGAAGCTTTCTTT.